At least ten counts were recorded for the clone carrying this T cell receptor (beta chain). Its antigen is unidentified. TCRB transcripts that were expressed got sequenced, as all of the isolated RNA had been reverse transcribed. Only in-frame clones appear in the TCRdb table, and some are missing; sequencing was by immunoSEQ multiplex PCR. The profile shows 300,000 to 350,000 clones, 13% to 15% of them singletons. The data stem from a study of beta chain features in type 1 diabetes. Study-level results: Type 1 diabetes patients showed fewer insertions and more deletions at VDJ junctions.

One heparinised draw, averaging about 116 mL, was taken per donor. Markers CD45RO/CCR7/CD25/CD127/CD95/CD27 served to sort CD4+ naive, central memory, regulatory and stem cell-like memory cells. Purity above 95% was achieved in all sorted populations. Trimming left V 0 bases short and J 4 bases short, with 7 bases between. The CDR3 is made up of 13 amino acids. The germline V gene has CDR1 SGHNT and CDR2 YYREEE (reference sequence). This clonotype originated in a man aged 25-45 years in good health. V usage is TRBV5-4 and J usage is TRBJ1-2, with D unresolved. The sequenced sample consisted of central memory CD4+ T cells from blood. CDR3 coding DNA: TGTGCCAGCAGCTTGGATGCAACCTATGGCTACACCTTC. Its protein is CASSLDATYGYTF.